This T cell receptor beta chain was recovered during a study of T cell responses to AZD1222 COVID-19 vaccine (dated by TCRdb to the early 2020s). Regarding the research as a whole: AZD1222 recipients given second doses at about 4 weeks or at about 12 weeks were pooled, since spike-specific TCR depth and breadth were not found to differ between the two schedules. A total of more than 230 trial participants underwent TCR sequencing, of whom 207 received two doses of AZD1222 and some 26 received two doses of the MenACWY control vaccine. Trial participants were enrolled by age into subgroups of 18-55, 56-69 and 70-plus years, and 148, 28 and 57 TCR-sequenced participants, respectively, were included in these subgroups.

General findings and caveats noted by the study authors: Conclusions about previously exposed vaccinees are limited, since just five or six AZD1222 recipients were seropositive for SARS-CoV-2 at baseline. After two AZD1222 doses, spike-specific TCR breadth and depth were significantly higher than at day 0 and than in MenACWY recipients. Epitopes outside the regions mutated in the B.1.351 and B.1.1.7 variants were reportedly recognized by nearly half of the unique spike-specific TCRs. Because no day 14 peak-response samples were available, the repertoires could be characterized only after the peak T cell response. The 56-69-year group was small, and its depth increase did not reach significance, likely because of low power. The vaccine-associated CD4 TCRs covered the entire spike protein, and the dominant responses fell in regions 160-218 and 743-854. Most participants were white British and females outnumbered males, and the authors suggested that clonal diversity may have been underestimated.

The meaning of the sample's time point label: baseline before first vaccination. Samples from vaccinated people were obtained from the UK trials COV001 and COV002, which included a single-blind randomized controlled phase 2/3 trial of AZD1222 (ChAdOx1 nCoV-19) in healthy adults. Trial participant PBMC samples were collected at day 0 and day 28 after the second dose for TCRbeta chain sequencing. The CDR3 regions of human TCRbeta chains were analyzed by immunosequencing. Per the authors' processing: Repertoire TCRs were checked for matches against a reference library of SARS-CoV-2-specific TCRs that had been generated using the MIRA antigen-specificity platform. Breadth was defined as the fraction of unique TCRs that were SARS-CoV-2-associated, and depth was defined as the fraction of total T cells that were SARS-CoV-2-associated. Each spike-specific TCR was assigned to its reactive spike region and to a CD4 or CD8 class using the MIRA data. Log10-transformed breadth and depth values were compared by one-way ANOVA with Sidak's multiple comparisons tests. The table was pulled from immuneACCESS by TCRdb, which kept in-frame rearrangements only. Such tables lose some clones; where checked, under half of the loss comes from unresolved V genes, and the rest has no known cause. V and J calls and clone size are given by that table; D and trimming were obtained from the DNA. The sample table lists over 50,000 clones, 80% to 90% of them with a count of one. The ten largest clones take up about 15% of the sample.

At the junction V is shortened by 6 bases and J by 0 bases, with 12 bases in between. CDR1 and CDR2 are drawn from the germline V gene (reference sequence): LNHDA, SQIVND. The CDR3 has 15 amino acids, counting the end cysteine and phenylalanine. The CDR3 DNA has 45 bases and is translated from base 1. This clone was counted only a few times. What this receptor recognizes is not known. There are no base qualities to consult, and no much larger clone falls within one base. This TCR was recovered from an adult in good health. The starting material was peripheral blood, obtained on day 0 of AZD1222 vaccination. The rearranged chain carries TRBV19 and TRBJ1-3, with no confident D gene call. At the DNA level, the sequence is TGTGCCAGTAGGGCTGACGGCCGCTCTGGAAACACCATATATTTT. Its translation is CASRADGRSGNTIYF.